Below are 32 T cell receptor beta chains sequenced from a single sample in a study of blood T cell repertoires in COVID-19. Profiled with immunoSEQ multiplex PCR; TCRdb holds only in-frame clones, not every one. This sample has 250,000 to 400,000 clones, with roughly 88% found just once. The material sequenced was peripheral blood. The receptors come from a woman in her twenties or thirties with COVID-19, enrolled during active disease.

CDR3 amino acids: CASRGPNSQPQHF. CDR3 coding DNA: TGTGCCAGCAGGGGTCCCAACAGTCAGCCCCAGCATTTT. The chain combines TRBV28 with TRBJ1-5; D remains ambiguous. The CDR3 consists of 13 residues. Trimming left V 6 bases short and J 6 bases short, with 12 bases between. Germline V lookup: CDR1 MDHEN, CDR2 SYDVKM.

The chain is built from TRBV30 and TRBJ1-4; perhaps TRBD1 as D (5 bases). The CDR3 spans 15 residues. V shed 1 base and J shed 0 bases, with 9 bases lying between them. Per germline, CDR1 GTSNPN and CDR2 SVGIG (reference sequence). The CDR3: CAWSGRVSTNEKLFF. CDR3 nucleotides: TGTGCCTGGAGTGGCAGGGTTTCAACTAATGAAAAACTGTTTTTT.

The J gene is TRBJ2-1, the V gene TRBV5-1; 10 nucleotides agree with TRBD2. The CDR3 extends over 17 amino acids. V was pared by 2 bases and J by 0 bases, with 5 bases of the junction left unmatched. Germline V lookup: CDR1 SGHRS, CDR2 YFSETQ. The chain's CDR3 is CASSLTSSGSSYNEQFF. The CDR3 coding sequence is TGCGCCAGCAGCTTAACCTCTAGCGGGAGCTCCTACAATGAGCAGTTCTTC.

Only one count was recorded for this clone. The chain employs TRBV7-2 and TRBJ2-7; TRBD1 might be the D (6 bases). The CDR3 consists of 14 residues. V lost 1 base and J 4 bases, leaving 11 bases between the germline ends. CDR1 SGHTA and CDR2 FQGNSA come from the germline V gene. CDR3 loop: CASSLGARGYEQYF. The CDR3 nucleotides read TGTGCCAGCAGCTTAGGGGCTAGGGGGTACGAGCAGTACTTC.

V gene TRBV3-1 (or the pseudogene TRBV3-2) combines with J gene TRBJ2-5; D remains unclear. CDR3 length: 15 residues. Trimming took off 0 bases at V and 3 bases at J, with 11 bases between the two ends. The V gene's germline CDR1 is LGHDT and CDR2 YNNKEL (reference sequence). CDR3 amino acids: CASSQDLVLKETQYF. The CDR3 region has the DNA TGTGCCAGCAGCCAAGATCTAGTGTTAAAAGAGACCCAGTACTTC.

This chain links TRBV6-1 with TRBJ1-4, with D uncertain. Looked up from germline, CDR1 is MNHNS and CDR2 is SASEGT. V gave up 2 bases and J gave up 4 bases, with 8 bases separating them. This CDR3 region has 14 residues. The DNA for the CDR3 is TGTGCCAGCAGTGAACTTAACAGTAATGAAAAACTGTTTTTT. Its protein is CASSELNSNEKLFF.

V usage is TRBV14 and J usage is TRBJ2-2; TRBD1 aligns across 12 bases. J gave up 4 bases and V 3 bases, and 9 bases lay outside the gene matches. The CDR3 covers 18 residues. The germline gives CDR1 SGHDN, CDR2 FVKESK. CDR3 nucleotide sequence: TGTGCCAGCAGCCAGTATCTGGGACAGGGGGCGCGCACCGGGGAGCTGTTTTTT. This sequence encodes CASSQYLGQGARTGELFF.

The V gene is TRBV30, the J gene TRBJ2-7; tentatively, D is TRBD2 (6 bases). The V gene lost 4 bases and the J gene lost 3 bases, with 19 bases spanning the gap. The CDR3 consists of 15 residues. Germline lookup yields CDR1 GTSNPN and CDR2 SVGIG (reference sequence). Here the CDR3 DNA reads TGTGCCTGGACCCCCTATCGGGAGAGTGGCTACGAGCAGTACTTC. Residues: CAWTPYRESGYEQYF.

In DNA form, the CDR3 reads TGTGTCAGAAGCTCGATAATGGAGACTTACACCCTTAACTATGGCTACACCTTC. This encodes CVRSSIMETYTLNYGYTF. The V and J genes are TRBV7-5 and TRBJ1-2. TRBV7-5 is given as a pseudogene. CDR3 length equals 18 residues.

The chain employs TRBV11-2 and TRBJ2-5, with 9 bases lining up with TRBD1. The CDR3 covers 14 residues. The junction had 6 bases not matched to a gene; V was cut back by 5 bases and J by 5 bases. CDR1 and CDR2 from the germline V gene are SGHAT and FQNNGV. CDR3: CASSTGGWGETQYF. Here the CDR3 DNA reads TGTGCCAGCAGCACAGGGGGCTGGGGTGAGACCCAGTACTTC.

V is TRBV5-8 and J is TRBJ1-5; 7 bases line up with TRBD1. This CDR3 is 13 amino acids long. Germline V gives CDR1 SGHTS, CDR2 YDEGEE. The junction had 4 bases not matched to a gene; V was cut back by 6 bases and J by 4 bases. The CDR3 DNA reads TGTGCCAGCACCAGGGGGGAAAATCAGCCCCAGCATTTT. Translation gives CASTRGENQPQHF.

The chain employs TRBV7-2 and TRBJ2-1; a weak D match, TRBD2 (5 bases). The germline V gene has CDR1 SGHTA and CDR2 FQGNSA. The V end was cut by 2 bases, the J end by 2 bases, with 13 bases between. The CDR3 contains 16 residues. The CDR3 coding sequence is TGTGCCAGCAGCTTAAACGGCGGGCCCACCTACAATGAGCAGTTCTTC. Translation gives CASSLNGGPTYNEQFF. Variable domain in full (rest from reference TRBV7-2 and TRBJ2-1): GAGVSQSPSNKVTEKGKDVELRCDPISGHTALYWYRQSLGQGLEFLIYFQGNSAPDKSGLPSDRFSAERTGGSVSTLTIQRTQQEDSAVYLCASSLNGGPTYNEQFFGPGTRLTVL.

The CDR3 coding sequence is TGCGCCAGCAGAGTGGTGCAGGGGGATCACGAGCAGTACTTC. This gives the protein CASRVVQGDHEQYF. V and J are TRBV10-2 and TRBJ2-7; 7 nucleotides align to TRBD1. After removal of 6 bases from V and 5 bases from J, the junction contained 10 bases not matched to a gene. This CDR3 is built from 14 residues. The germline CDR1 and CDR2 sequences are WSHSY and SAAADI.

The rearrangement uses TRBV5-6 and TRBJ1-2, with TRBD1 as a possible D gene (6 bases). The CDR3 contains 15 residues. Trimming left V 0 bases short and J 5 bases short, with 14 bases between. Germline V gene sequence: CDR1 SGHDT, CDR2 YYEEEE. CDR3 residues: CASSLGTGGRYGYTF. CDR3 sequence (DNA): TGTGCCAGCAGCTTGGGGACGGGGGGCAGGTATGGCTACACCTTC.

This chain joins TRBV7-2 and TRBJ1-2; 9 bases are a match to TRBD1. The germline V gene has CDR1 SGHTA and CDR2 FQGNSA. The CDR3 loop spans 14 amino acids. J lost 8 bases, V lost 4 bases, and 8 bases had no gene match. CDR3 in DNA: TGTGCCAGCAGCTCCCGGACAGGGACAGGGGGCTACACCTTC. As protein: CASSSRTGTGGYTF.

The chain has TRBV7-2 and TRBJ1-2, with D unclear. Germline V gene data show CDR1 as SGHTA and CDR2 as FQGNSA. The CDR3 extends over 14 amino acids. V lost 2 bases to trimming and J lost 1 base, with 8 bases between them. The CDR3 DNA reads TGTGCCAGCAGCTTATATGCAGATAACTATGGCTACACCTTC. It codes for CASSLYADNYGYTF.

The V and J genes are TRBV5-1 and TRBJ1-5; TRBD1 aligns across 7 bases. CDR1 and CDR2 from the germline V gene are SGHRS and YFSETQ. V lost 3 bases and J lost 8; bases outside the gene matches: 5. CDR3 length equals 13 residues. The CDR3 loop reads CASSWAGGEPQHF. The DNA of the CDR3 is TGCGCCAGCAGCTGGGCAGGGGGAGAGCCCCAGCATTTT.

The gene calls are TRBV19 and TRBJ1-4; D unresolved. The V end lost 7 bases, the J end lost 7 bases, and 16 bases lay between the germline ends. Germline CDR1 is LNHDA and CDR2 is SQIVND (reference sequence). The CDR3 runs 14 residues. The CDR3 here is CASMVRHSVEKLFF. Written as DNA, the CDR3 is TGTGCCAGTATGGTGAGACACTCGGTTGAAAAACTGTTTTTT.

J is TRBJ2-2 and V is TRBV5-5, with D perhaps matching TRBD1 (6 bases). V was pared by 6 bases and J by 4 bases, with 13 bases between. This CDR3 is 14 amino acids long. The germline gives CDR1 SGHKS, CDR2 YYEKEE (reference sequence). This chain's CDR3 is CASTPQGATGELFF. In DNA, the CDR3 is TGTGCCAGCACCCCACAGGGAGCCACCGGGGAGCTGTTTTTT.

This sequence joins TRBV5-1 and TRBJ2-7; 9 positions agree with TRBD2. The CDR3 runs to 15 residues. The V and J ends lost 4 bases and 1 base, in that order; junction bases with no gene match: 6. Germline CDR1 and CDR2: SGHRS and YFSETQ. The CDR3 DNA reads as TGCGCCAGCAGCGCGATAGCGGGAGAGTCCTACGAGCAGTACTTC. Protein product: CASSAIAGESYEQYF.

The gene calls are TRBV5-1 and TRBJ2-5, with 7 positions matching TRBD2. The V gene's germline CDR1 is SGHRS and CDR2 YFSETQ. Trimming removed 2 bases from V and 4 bases from J; junction bases left unmatched: 11. There are 16 residues in the CDR3. The CDR3: CASSFIRGGPPETQYF. The CDR3 DNA reads TGCGCCAGCAGCTTCATTCGGGGAGGGCCCCCAGAGACCCAGTACTTC. The full variable domain, rest sourced from reference TRBV5-1 and TRBJ2-5, is KAGVTQTPRYLIKTRGQQVTLSCSPISGHRSVSWYQQTPGQGLQFLFEYFSETQRNKGNFPGRFSGRQFSNSRSEMNVSTLELGDSALYLCASSFIRGGPPETQYFGPGTRLLVL.

The rearrangement uses TRBV4-2 and TRBJ1-1; D unresolved. This CDR3 region has 13 residues. The V gene's germline CDR1 is LGHNA and CDR2 YNFKEQ. V dropped 3 bases and J dropped 7 bases, with 12 bases sitting between them. The DNA for the CDR3 is TGTGCCAGCAGCCAGGTTGAACGGGGTGAAGCTTTCTTT. As protein: CASSQVERGEAFF.

The rearrangement joins TRBV30 to TRBJ2-3; a possible D gene is TRBD2 (6 bases). CDR3 length: 12 amino acids. The germline gives CDR1 GTSNPN, CDR2 SVGIG (reference sequence). Between the trimmed V and J ends, which lost 2 bases and 8 bases, there was a span of 11 bases. The CDR3 sequence: CAWSPGSPTQYF. Here the CDR3 DNA reads TGTGCCTGGAGTCCCGGGAGCCCTACGCAGTATTTT.

The rearrangement uses TRBV27 and TRBJ1-2; 7 nucleotides line up with TRBD1. The germline V gene encodes CDR1 MNHEY and CDR2 SMNVEV (reference sequence). Trimming at V came to 6 bases and at J to 3 bases, leaving 7 bases not matched to a gene. The CDR3 has 14 amino acids. Here the CDR3 reads CASRKSGTDYGYTF. CDR3 in DNA: TGTGCCAGCAGGAAATCCGGGACAGACTATGGCTACACCTTC.

The J gene is TRBJ1-6, the V gene TRBV6-5, with D unresolved. Germline V gives CDR1 MNHEY, CDR2 SVGAGI. Trimming left V 2 bases short and J 5 bases short, with 7 bases between. This CDR3 region has 14 residues. The CDR3 region has the DNA TGTGCCAGCAGTTACGAACAGCATAATTCACCCCTCCACTTT. Translating gives CASSYEQHNSPLHF.

This sequence joins TRBV19 and TRBJ1-5; the match to TRBD1 covers 7 bases. CDR1 is LNHDA and CDR2 is SQIVND in the germline V gene (reference sequence). J lost 3 bases, V lost 1 base, and 6 bases had no gene match. This CDR3 has 16 amino acids. The CDR3 DNA reads TGTGCCAGTAGTATAGGAGGGGGCAGAATCAATCAGCCCCAGCATTTT. Its protein is CASSIGGGRINQPQHF.

The chain joins TRBV5-1 to TRBJ1-1, with D possibly TRBD1 on 5 matching bases. The CDR3 extends over 15 amino acids. Germline V lookup: CDR1 SGHRS, CDR2 YFSETQ. Trimming pared 3 bases from V and 11 bases from J, leaving 23 bases between. The CDR3 nucleotides are TGCGCCAGCAGCTCGAAACGACAGAGTACAGATTCTGCTTTCTTT. Protein: CASSSKRQSTDSAFF.

The chain couples TRBV19 to TRBJ2-1; 11 nucleotides align to TRBD2. The CDR3 is 16 residues long. Germline V CDR1 and CDR2: LNHDA, SQIVND (reference sequence). The trim removed 1 base at V and 7 bases at J, leaving 6 bases unmatched. This chain's CDR3 is CASSIARGLADNEQFF. For the CDR3, the DNA is TGTGCCAGTAGTATAGCCCGGGGACTAGCGGATAATGAGCAGTTCTTC.

Here the CDR3 reads CASSQRTGGEQFF. DNA of the CDR3: TGTGCCAGCAGCCAAAGGACAGGGGGTGAGCAGTTCTTC. V is TRBV6-6 and J is TRBJ2-1; 10 bases fit TRBD1. The CDR3 runs 13 residues. Germline CDR1 reads MNHNY; CDR2 reads SVGAGI (reference sequence). Trimming cost V 6 bases and J 9 bases; bases outside gene matches: 5.

CDR3 sequence (DNA): TGTGCCAGCAGCTTAGTACAGGGAAATACTGAAGCTTTCTTT. Protein sequence: CASSLVQGNTEAFF. V usage is TRBV7-9 and J usage is TRBJ1-1; D perhaps matches TRBD1 (6 bases). Trimming left V 1 base short and J 5 bases short, with 11 bases between. The CDR3 covers 14 residues. Germline V lookup: CDR1 SEHNR, CDR2 FQNEAQ (reference sequence). The whole variable domain, remainder taken from reference TRBV7-9 and TRBJ1-1, is DTGVSQNPRHKITKRGQNVTFRCDPISEHNRLYWYRQTLGQGPEFLTYFQNEAQLEKSRLLSDRFSAERPKGSFSTLEIQRTEQGDSAMYLCASSLVQGNTEAFFGQGTRLTVV.

This chain connects TRBV27 to TRBJ2-7; D possibly corresponds to TRBD1 (5 bases). CDR3 size: 14 residues. V was cut by 3 bases and J by 5 bases, with 14 bases left in between. Germline assignment: CDR1 MNHEY and CDR2 SMNVEV (reference sequence). The CDR3 nucleotides read TGTGCCAGCAGTTTTATGCAGGGTCCCCACGAGCAGTACTTC. It yields the protein CASSFMQGPHEQYF.

The chain links TRBV6-6 to TRBJ1-3; D call uncertain. Germline assignment: CDR1 MNHNY and CDR2 SVGAGI (reference sequence). The CDR3 runs to 15 residues. Deletions cut 6 bases from V and 2 bases from J, with 14 bases between. The CDR3 loop is CASSPGVGAGNTIYF. DNA for the CDR3: TGTGCCAGCAGCCCCGGTGTGGGAGCTGGAAACACCATATATTTT.